This note documents a single TCR beta chain sequence. The antigen is undetermined. It was with 60 Vbeta and 13 Jbeta primers that the PCR ran. Assay: immunoSEQ multiplex PCR; the TCRdb copy retains only in-frame clones and omits some. The sample consists of about 100,000 clones, 60% to 80% of them appearing once. With V trimmed by 1 base and J by 0 bases, 1 base remained unmatched. This CDR3 is 15 amino acids long. CDR1 and CDR2 from the germline V gene are MGHRA and YSYEKL. These data are taken from a study of cytomegalovirus exposure and HLA in healthy donors. Points from the study as a whole: Most sequenced TCRs were rare (though some public TCRs occurred in many donors). TCR beta chains numbering more than 150 were designated cytomegalovirus-associated. TCR beta V- and J-gene trimming was later associated with a missense DCLRE1C variant.

This receptor was taken from a woman aged 35 to 49 in good health and CMV-seronegative. The gene calls are TRBV4-1 and TRBJ2-7; 9 nucleotides line up with TRBD2. Sequencing used PBMCs. The CDR3 DNA reads TGCGCCAGCAGCCAAGGACTAGCGGACTCCTACGAGCAGTACTTC. Its translation: CASSQGLADSYEQYF.